The sequence of this TCR beta chain was determined in a study of cytomegalovirus exposure and HLA in healthy donors. General study points: In a later analysis, TCR beta V- and J-gene trimming showed a link to a missense DCLRE1C variant. An analysis that came later showed most CMV-associated TCR beta chains appearing HLA-restricted. Most of the TCR beta V segments (in an earlier analysis) were productive either about 87% or about 30% of the time. In a later analysis, at a false discovery rate of 0.05, 16,951 TCR beta sequences matched HLA alleles.

Comments on this clone: Its target is not known.

The study ran its PCR with 60 Vbeta and 13 Jbeta primers. Only in-frame clones appear in the TCRdb table, and some are missing; sequencing was by immunoSEQ multiplex PCR. The table includes some 67,000 clones, 80% to 90% detected once. This clonotype was sampled from a woman aged 30 to 39 in good health and CMV-seropositive. What was sequenced was PBMCs.

DNA of the CDR3: TGTGCCAGCAGCTCGGGACAACCGAATGTAGCCAAAAACATTCAGTACTTC. It yields the protein CASSSGQPNVAKNIQYF. The gene calls are TRBV5-5 and TRBJ2-4, with D possibly matching TRBD1 (6 bases). The V end was cut by 3 bases, the J end by 0 bases, with 16 bases between. Germline values: CDR1 SGHKS, CDR2 YYEKEE (reference sequence). The CDR3 extends over 17 amino acids.